The clone carrying this T cell receptor (beta chain) was counted only a few times. Its specificity is not known. Germline V gene lookup returns CDR1 MNHEY and CDR2 SVGAGI. With 4 bases removed from V and 0 bases from J, the gap between germline ends came to 4 bases. The CDR3 totals 13 residues. PCR used 60 Vbeta primers and 13 Jbeta primers. Sequencing was performed with immunoSEQ multiplex PCR; in TCRdb, only in-frame clones are kept and a portion is missing. The data contain around 120,000 clones, about 76% of them singletons. The data were obtained in a study of cytomegalovirus exposure and HLA in healthy donors. Study results and limitations: One later analysis reportedly identified an Asian-associated ancestry cluster that showed fewer N-insertions than the approximately 600-donor mean. Immune exposure data for these donors was limited to CMV serostatus. Association of a missense DCLRE1C variant with TCR beta V- and J-gene trimming was reported in a later analysis. Specificity for CMV antigens was confirmed in vitro for a few of the CMV-associated chains.

This TCR was recovered from a man aged 18 to 29 in good health and CMV-seronegative. The chain couples TRBV6-5 to TRBJ1-5, with unresolved D. Sequencing input: PBMCs. The CDR3 bases are TGTGCCAGCAGTTCTAATAGCAATCAGCCCCAGCATTTT. It is translated as CASSSNSNQPQHF.